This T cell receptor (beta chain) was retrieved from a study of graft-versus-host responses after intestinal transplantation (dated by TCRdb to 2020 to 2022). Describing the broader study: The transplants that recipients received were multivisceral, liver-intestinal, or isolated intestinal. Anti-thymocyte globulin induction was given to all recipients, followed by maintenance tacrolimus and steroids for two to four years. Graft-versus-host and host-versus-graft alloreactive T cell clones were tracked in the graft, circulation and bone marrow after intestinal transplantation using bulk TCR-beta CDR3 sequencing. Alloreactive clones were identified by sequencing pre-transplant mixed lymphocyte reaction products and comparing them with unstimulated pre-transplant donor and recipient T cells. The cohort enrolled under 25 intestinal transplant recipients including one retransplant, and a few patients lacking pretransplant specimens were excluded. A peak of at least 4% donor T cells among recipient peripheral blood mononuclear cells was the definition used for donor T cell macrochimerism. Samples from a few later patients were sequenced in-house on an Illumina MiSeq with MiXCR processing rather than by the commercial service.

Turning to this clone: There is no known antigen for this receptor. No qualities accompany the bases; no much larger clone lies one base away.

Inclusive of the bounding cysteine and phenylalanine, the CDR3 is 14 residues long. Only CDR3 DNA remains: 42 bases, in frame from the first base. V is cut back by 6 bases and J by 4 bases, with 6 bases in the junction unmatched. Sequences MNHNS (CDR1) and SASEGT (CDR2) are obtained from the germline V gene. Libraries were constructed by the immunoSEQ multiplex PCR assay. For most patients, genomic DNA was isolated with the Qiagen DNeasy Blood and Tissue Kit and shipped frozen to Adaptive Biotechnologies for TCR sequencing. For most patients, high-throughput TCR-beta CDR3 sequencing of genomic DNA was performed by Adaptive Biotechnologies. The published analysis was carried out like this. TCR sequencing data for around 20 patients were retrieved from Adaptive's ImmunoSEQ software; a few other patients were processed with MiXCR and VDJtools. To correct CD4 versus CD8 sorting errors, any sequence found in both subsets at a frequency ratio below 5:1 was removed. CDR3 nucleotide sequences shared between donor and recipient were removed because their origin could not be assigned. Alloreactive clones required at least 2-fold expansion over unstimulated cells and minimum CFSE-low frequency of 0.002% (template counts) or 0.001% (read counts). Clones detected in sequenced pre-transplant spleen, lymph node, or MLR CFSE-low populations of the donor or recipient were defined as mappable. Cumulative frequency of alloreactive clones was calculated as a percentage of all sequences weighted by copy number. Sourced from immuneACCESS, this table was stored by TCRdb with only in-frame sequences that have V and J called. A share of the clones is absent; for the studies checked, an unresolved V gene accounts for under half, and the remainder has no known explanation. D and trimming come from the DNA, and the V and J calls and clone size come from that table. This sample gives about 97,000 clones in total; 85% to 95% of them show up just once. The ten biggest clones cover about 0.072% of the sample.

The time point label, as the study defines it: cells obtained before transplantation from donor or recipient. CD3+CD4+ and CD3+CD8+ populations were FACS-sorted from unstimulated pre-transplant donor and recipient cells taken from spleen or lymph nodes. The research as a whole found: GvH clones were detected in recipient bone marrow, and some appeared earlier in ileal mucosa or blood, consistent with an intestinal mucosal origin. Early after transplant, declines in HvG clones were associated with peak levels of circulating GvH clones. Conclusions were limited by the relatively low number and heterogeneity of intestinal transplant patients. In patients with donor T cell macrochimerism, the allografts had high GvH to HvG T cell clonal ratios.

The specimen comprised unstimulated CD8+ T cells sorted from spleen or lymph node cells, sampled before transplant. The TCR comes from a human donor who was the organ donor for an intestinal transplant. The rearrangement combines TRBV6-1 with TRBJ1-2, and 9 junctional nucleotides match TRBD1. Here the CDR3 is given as CASRWTGVPYGYTF. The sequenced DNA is TGTGCCAGCAGGTGGACAGGGGTACCCTATGGCTACACCTTC.